Here is one T cell receptor (beta chain) with its context. There is no known antigen for this receptor. The input lacks base qualities; no much larger clone sits a single base away. From the cysteine through the phenylalanine, the CDR3 covers 14 amino acids. The sequence is cut down to CDR3 DNA, 42 bases in frame from base 1. Via the germline V gene, CDR1 is SGHTA and CDR2 FQGNSA. Compared with germline, V lacks 4 bases and J lacks 2 bases; bases without a gene match: 5. The data belong to a study of B cell selection in AIRE deficiency (dated by TCRdb to the late 2010s). Study-level background: TCRbeta repertoires of sorted blood CD4+ conventional T cells and regulatory T cells were compared between AIRE-deficient patients and healthy controls. The TCR-sequenced cohort comprised roughly 5 AIRE-deficient APECED patients and roughly 5 healthy control donors. General conclusions and limits of the study: Among over 3,500 shared Treg TCRbeta sequences, approximately 34% were shared exclusively by healthy donors and around 9.3% exclusively by patients, which suggests that Treg selection is less efficient in the absence of AIRE. Sequencing covered only TCRbeta chains, and 36.6% of shared healthy-donor Treg sequences were also present in healthy Tconv, possibly due to differing TCRalpha chains. In terms of TCRBV gene usage, CDR3 length and TCR diversity, Tconv and Treg cells from AIRE-deficient patients looked similar to Tconv and Treg cells from healthy donors. About 31% of the Treg TCRbeta sequences shared among healthy donors turned up in patient Tconv cells, suggesting that Treg-biased clones are diverted into the Tconv compartment. Shared Treg sequences had shorter CDR3s, which reflects a bias toward rearrangements containing few non-templated nucleotide insertions.

Conventional CD4 T cells were sorted as CD4+CD127+ cells. Control samples were obtained from healthy donors who were not related to the patients. Tconv and Treg cells for TCRbeta sequencing were sorted on a FACSAria flow cytometer. The sorted cells were collected in 5-ml round-bottom polystyrene tubes, and the dry cell pellets were frozen at -80 degrees C prior to sequencing. The immunoSEQ platform was used for TCRbeta chain sequencing. In the source study's methods: Pooled conventional T cell repertoires yielded 120,000 or so distinct in-frame TCRbeta sequences from patients and 130,000 to 150,000 from healthy donors. Public Treg TCRbeta sequences were defined as those shared by two or more individuals and were then searched for in Tconv repertoires. To test for differences between groups, Mann-Whitney U tests with Bonferroni-Dunn correction were run in GraphPad Prism 7.03. Entries here come from immuneACCESS through TCRdb and include only in-frame sequences with V and J called. Some clones fail to appear in such tables; in the studies checked, an unresolved V gene covers under half of the shortfall, and the cause of the remainder is unknown. That table is the source of V, J and clone size, and D and trimming were worked out from the DNA. The sample has fewer than 30,000 clones on record, 95% to 98% of them singletons. Of the sample, around 0.22% falls within the top ten clones.

The receptor was isolated from a human donor in good health. This chain is built from TRBV7-2 and TRBJ2-7; TRBD1 aligns with 7 central bases. Input material: CD4+CD127+ conventional T cells sorted from PBMCs. The sequenced DNA is TGTGCCAGCAGCTGGACAGGAACCACCTACGAGCAGTACTTC. This sequence encodes CASSWTGTTYEQYF.